Listed below are T cell receptor beta chains from one sample, sequenced in a study of CD8 T cells in Susac syndrome. TCRdb re-derived calls from the immunoSEQ multiplex PCR reads in MiXCR, one entry per CDR3 protein. The table has 140,000 to 150,000 distinct CDR3 sequences, around 96% seen once. The sample taken for sequencing was CD4+ T cells from PBMCs. The receptor source for this set is a human donor with multiple sclerosis. The CDR3 runs from the conserved cysteine through the conserved F or W. Fields, in order: J gene, clone size, V gene, D gene, CDR3 protein, CDR3 DNA. D genes are given only for firm matches. Part of the rows lack a size; the others show once, few, many or a class for expanded clones.

J gene: TRBJ2-1
clone size: -
V gene: TRBV29-1
D gene: -
CDR3 protein: CSVESGGVGSYNEQFF
CDR3 DNA: TGCAGCGTTGAATCTGGGGGCGTCGGTTCCTACAATGAGCAGTTCTTC

J gene: TRBJ2-5
clone size: -
V gene: TRBV6-1
D gene: -
CDR3 protein: CASRQANQETQYF
CDR3 DNA: TGTGCCAGCAGGCAGGCGAACCAAGAGACCCAGTACTTC

J gene: TRBJ2-3
clone size: -
V gene: TRBV14
D gene: -
CDR3 protein: CASSQDSGQISTDTQYF
CDR3 DNA: TGTGCCAGCAGCCAAGATAGCGGACAGATCTCCACAGATACGCAGTATTTT

J gene: TRBJ1-6
clone size: -
V gene: TRBV12-3/TRBV12-4
D gene: -
CDR3 protein: CASNSGAHSPLHF
CDR3 DNA: TGTGCCAGCAATTCGGGGGCCCATTCACCCCTCCACTTT

J gene: TRBJ1-6
clone size: -
V gene: TRBV15
D gene: -
CDR3 protein: CATSRVVLRASKSSYNSPLHF
CDR3 DNA: TGTGCCACCAGCAGAGTAGTCTTGCGGGCCTCGAAGAGCTCCTATAATTCACCCCTCCACTTT

J gene: TRBJ2-1
clone size: -
V gene: TRBV25-1
D gene: TRBD2
CDR3 protein: CASRLAGGPNEQFF
CDR3 DNA: TGTGCCAGCAGACTAGCGGGAGGGCCTAATGAGCAGTTCTTC

J gene: TRBJ2-7
clone size: -
V gene: TRBV14
D gene: -
CDR3 protein: CASSRGPGKYEQYF
CDR3 DNA: TGTGCCAGCAGCCGCGGACCGGGAAAGTACGAGCAGTACTTC

J gene: TRBJ1-2
clone size: -
V gene: TRBV29-1
D gene: -
CDR3 protein: CSVNGGDGYTF
CDR3 DNA: TGCAGCGTCAATGGGGGCGATGGCTACACCTTC

J gene: TRBJ1-4
clone size: -
V gene: TRBV20-1
D gene: -
CDR3 protein: CSATPLATNEKLFF
CDR3 DNA: TGCAGTGCTACCCCCCTAGCAACTAATGAAAAACTGTTTTTT

J gene: TRBJ2-5
clone size: -
V gene: TRBV3-1
D gene: -
CDR3 protein: CASSIRGGLQETQYF
CDR3 DNA: TGTGCCAGCAGCATACGAGGGGGTCTCCAAGAGACCCAGTACTTC

J gene: TRBJ2-2
clone size: -
V gene: TRBV5-6
D gene: -
CDR3 protein: CASSRNTGELFF
CDR3 DNA: TGTGCCAGCAGCCGTAACACCGGGGAGCTGTTTTTT

J gene: TRBJ1-6
clone size: few
V gene: TRBV11-2
D gene: -
CDR3 protein: CASSLRHLNSPLHF
CDR3 DNA: TGTGCCAGCAGCTTGAGACACCTTAATTCACCCCTCCACTTT

J gene: TRBJ2-3
clone size: -
V gene: TRBV3-1
D gene: -
CDR3 protein: CASNPTASTDTQYF
CDR3 DNA: TGTGCCAGCAACCCGACAGCTAGCACAGATACGCAGTATTTT

J gene: TRBJ2-7
clone size: -
V gene: TRBV30
D gene: -
CDR3 protein: CAWSVRGKTSYEQYF
CDR3 DNA: TGTGCCTGGAGTGTACGCGGAAAAACCTCCTACGAGCAGTACTTC

J gene: TRBJ2-5
clone size: -
V gene: TRBV28
D gene: TRBD2
CDR3 protein: CASGTSVEETQYF
CDR3 DNA: TGTGCCAGCGGGACTAGCGTTGAAGAGACCCAGTACTTC

J gene: TRBJ2-7
clone size: -
V gene: TRBV7-9
D gene: -
CDR3 protein: CASSLASRGEQYF
CDR3 DNA: TGTGCCAGCAGCTTAGCGTCGCGTGGCGAGCAGTACTTC

J gene: TRBJ1-6
clone size: -
V gene: TRBV6-1
D gene: -
CDR3 protein: CASNAPNSPLHF
CDR3 DNA: TGTGCCAGCAACGCTCCAAATTCACCCCTCCACTTT

J gene: TRBJ2-7
clone size: -
V gene: TRBV20-1
D gene: -
CDR3 protein: CSAPRGTYYEQYF
CDR3 DNA: TGCAGTGCCCCTAGAGGAACCTACTACGAGCAGTACTTC

J gene: TRBJ2-7
clone size: -
V gene: TRBV6-2/TRBV6-3
D gene: TRBD1
CDR3 protein: CASSPYGTGRDEQYF
CDR3 DNA: TGTGCCAGCAGTCCTTATGGGACAGGGCGGGACGAGCAGTACTTC

J gene: TRBJ1-2
clone size: -
V gene: TRBV20-1
D gene: TRBD1
CDR3 protein: CSARETGVGYTF
CDR3 DNA: TGCAGTGCTAGAGAGACAGGGGTGGGCTACACCTTC

J gene: TRBJ1-2
clone size: -
V gene: TRBV30
D gene: -
CDR3 protein: CAWNRERVNGYTF
CDR3 DNA: TGTGCCTGGAACAGGGAAAGGGTCAATGGCTACACCTTC

J gene: TRBJ2-3
clone size: -
V gene: TRBV24-1
D gene: -
CDR3 protein: CATSQSDTQYF
CDR3 DNA: TGTGCCACCTCACAGTCAGATACGCAGTATTTT

J gene: TRBJ2-7
clone size: -
V gene: TRBV7-2
D gene: TRBD2
CDR3 protein: CASSLGGLAGAEQYF
CDR3 DNA: TGTGCCAGCAGCCTCGGGGGACTAGCGGGGGCCGAGCAGTACTTC

J gene: TRBJ1-2
clone size: -
V gene: TRBV29-1
D gene: TRBD1
CDR3 protein: CSTDQGAYGYTF
CDR3 DNA: TGCAGCACAGATCAGGGGGCGTATGGCTACACCTTC

J gene: TRBJ2-7
clone size: once
V gene: TRBV20-1
D gene: -
CDR3 protein: CSAPKEYEQYF
CDR3 DNA: TGCAGTGCTCCAAAAGAATACGAGCAGTACTTC

J gene: TRBJ1-1
clone size: -
V gene: TRBV12-3/TRBV12-4
D gene: -
CDR3 protein: CASSSREGMNTEAFF
CDR3 DNA: TGTGCCAGCAGCTCCCGGGAGGGGATGAACACTGAAGCTTTCTTT

J gene: TRBJ2-7
clone size: -
V gene: TRBV29-1
D gene: -
CDR3 protein: CSVGTSPYEQYF
CDR3 DNA: TGCAGCGTGGGGACTTCCCCCTACGAGCAGTACTTC

J gene: TRBJ1-1
clone size: -
V gene: TRBV9
D gene: -
CDR3 protein: CASSVAFEGSEAFF
CDR3 DNA: TGTGCCAGCAGCGTAGCCTTTGAAGGATCTGAAGCTTTCTTT

J gene: TRBJ1-1
clone size: -
V gene: TRBV15
D gene: TRBD1
CDR3 protein: CATSSRGQGRNVAFF
CDR3 DNA: TGTGCCACCAGCAGTCGAGGACAGGGCCGAAACGTCGCTTTCTTT

J gene: TRBJ2-2
clone size: -
V gene: TRBV20-1
D gene: -
CDR3 protein: CSAEGENTGELFF
CDR3 DNA: TGCAGTGCCGAAGGGGAGAACACCGGGGAGCTGTTTTTT

J gene: TRBJ1-2
clone size: -
V gene: TRBV7-2
D gene: -
CDR3 protein: CASSFDGATYGYTF
CDR3 DNA: TGTGCCAGCAGCTTTGACGGAGCAACCTATGGCTACACCTTC

J gene: TRBJ2-7
clone size: -
V gene: TRBV15
D gene: TRBD1
CDR3 protein: CATSRGDRSYEQHF
CDR3 DNA: TGTGCCACCAGCAGAGGGGACAGGAGCTACGAGCAGCACTTC

J gene: TRBJ2-7
clone size: -
V gene: TRBV19
D gene: TRBD1
CDR3 protein: CASSETGTGLEQYF
CDR3 DNA: TGTGCCAGTAGCGAAACCGGGACAGGCCTCGAGCAGTACTTC

J gene: TRBJ2-1
clone size: -
V gene: TRBV5-6
D gene: -
CDR3 protein: CASSVWTRRGEQFF
CDR3 DNA: TGTGCCAGCAGCGTTTGGACTCGCCGAGGTGAGCAGTTCTTC

J gene: TRBJ2-7
clone size: -
V gene: TRBV18
D gene: TRBD1
CDR3 protein: CASSPRTGTGSNEQYF
CDR3 DNA: TGTGCCAGCTCACCAAGGACCGGGACAGGTAGTAACGAGCAGTACTTC

J gene: TRBJ2-3
clone size: -
V gene: TRBV20-1
D gene: -
CDR3 protein: CSARDLADTQYF
CDR3 DNA: TGCAGTGCTAGAGATTTGGCAGATACGCAGTATTTT

J gene: TRBJ1-6
clone size: -
V gene: TRBV3-1
D gene: -
CDR3 protein: CASSQGGHRGSPLHF
CDR3 DNA: TGTGCCAGCAGCCAAGGGGGCCACCGAGGGTCACCCCTCCACTTT

J gene: TRBJ2-5
clone size: -
V gene: TRBV6-2/TRBV6-3
D gene: TRBD2
CDR3 protein: CASSPNSGLAGQETQYF
CDR3 DNA: TGTGCCAGCAGTCCTAACTCGGGACTAGCGGGGCAAGAGACCCAGTACTTC

J gene: TRBJ2-7
clone size: -
V gene: TRBV12-3/TRBV12-4
D gene: -
CDR3 protein: CASNGHGGPYEQYF
CDR3 DNA: TGTGCCAGCAATGGTCATGGCGGGCCCTACGAGCAGTACTTC

J gene: TRBJ1-5
clone size: -
V gene: TRBV20-1
D gene: -
CDR3 protein: CSASFSHYSNQPQHF
CDR3 DNA: TGCAGTGCTAGCTTCAGCCACTATAGCAATCAGCCCCAGCATTTT

J gene: TRBJ2-3
clone size: once
V gene: TRBV20-1
D gene: TRBD2
CDR3 protein: CSAGGGTSTDTQYF
CDR3 DNA: TGCAGTGCCGGGGGGGGTACTAGCACAGATACGCAGTATTTT

J gene: TRBJ2-5
clone size: -
V gene: TRBV13
D gene: -
CDR3 protein: CASSPGTRETQYF
CDR3 DNA: TGTGCCAGCAGCCCAGGGACGAGAGAGACCCAGTACTTC

J gene: TRBJ1-2
clone size: -
V gene: TRBV20-1
D gene: -
CDR3 protein: CSAYGYTF
CDR3 DNA: TGCAGTGCCTATGGCTACACCTTC

J gene: TRBJ2-5
clone size: -
V gene: TRBV9
D gene: TRBD2
CDR3 protein: CASSVAEGLAETQYF
CDR3 DNA: TGTGCCAGCAGCGTAGCTGAGGGACTAGCCGAGACCCAGTACTTC

J gene: TRBJ2-7
clone size: -
V gene: TRBV4-1
D gene: TRBD2
CDR3 protein: CASSSGLAAPHYEQYF
CDR3 DNA: TGCGCCAGCAGCTCCGGACTAGCGGCTCCCCACTACGAGCAGTACTTC

J gene: TRBJ1-2
clone size: -
V gene: TRBV27
D gene: -
CDR3 protein: CASSSPGKGVNYGYTF
CDR3 DNA: TGTGCCAGCAGTTCTCCAGGGAAAGGGGTAAACTATGGCTACACCTTC

J gene: TRBJ1-4
clone size: once
V gene: TRBV30
D gene: -
CDR3 protein: CAWSVKRGKATNEKLFF
CDR3 DNA: TGTGCCTGGAGTGTAAAACGGGGAAAGGCAACTAATGAAAAACTGTTTTTT

J gene: TRBJ1-4
clone size: -
V gene: TRBV12-3/TRBV12-4
D gene: TRBD1
CDR3 protein: CASSLGQGAHEKLFF
CDR3 DNA: TGTGCCAGCAGTTTAGGGCAGGGGGCTCATGAAAAACTGTTTTTT

J gene: TRBJ2-1
clone size: -
V gene: TRBV9
D gene: -
CDR3 protein: CASSVGSHRQFF
CDR3 DNA: TGTGCCAGCAGCGTAGGTAGCCACCGGCAGTTCTTC

J gene: TRBJ1-2
clone size: -
V gene: TRBV20-1
D gene: -
CDR3 protein: CSARKVQGIYGYTF
CDR3 DNA: TGCAGTGCTAGAAAGGTTCAGGGTATCTATGGCTACACCTTC

J gene: TRBJ2-5
clone size: -
V gene: TRBV28
D gene: -
CDR3 protein: CASTPQNQETQYF
CDR3 DNA: TGTGCCAGCACTCCGCAGAACCAAGAGACCCAGTACTTC

J gene: TRBJ1-6
clone size: -
V gene: TRBV30
D gene: -
CDR3 protein: CAWSIGDNSPLHF
CDR3 DNA: TGTGCCTGGAGTATTGGGGATAACTCACCCCTCCACTTT

J gene: TRBJ1-6
clone size: -
V gene: TRBV3-1
D gene: -
CDR3 protein: CASSQIPLTGKNPPPLHF
CDR3 DNA: TGTGCCAGCAGCCAAATCCCTCTGACAGGAAAAAATCCTCCACCCCTCCACTTT

J gene: TRBJ2-7
clone size: -
V gene: TRBV20-1
D gene: -
CDR3 protein: CSASGSGGTRYEQYF
CDR3 DNA: TGCAGTGCGTCGGGATCCGGCGGAACCCGCTACGAGCAGTACTTC

J gene: TRBJ2-3
clone size: -
V gene: TRBV5-1
D gene: -
CDR3 protein: CASSLVGATDTQYF
CDR3 DNA: TGCGCCAGCAGCTTGGTGGGTGCCACAGATACGCAGTATTTT

J gene: TRBJ1-2
clone size: once
V gene: TRBV5-1
D gene: -
CDR3 protein: CASMAGTEGYTF
CDR3 DNA: TGCGCCAGCATGGCGGGGACGGAGGGCTACACCTTC

J gene: TRBJ2-6
clone size: once
V gene: TRBV5-1
D gene: -
CDR3 protein: CASSLGSLSAPGANVLTF
CDR3 DNA: TGCGCCAGCAGCTTGGGGTCCCTCAGCGCCCCTGGGGCCAACGTCCTGACTTTC